This T cell receptor (beta chain) was obtained from a study of T cells in localized non-small cell lung cancer. Study observations and caveats: In uninvolved adjacent lung, T cell clonality reached its highest value, exceeding tumor.

Using immunoSEQ multiplex PCR, the repertoire was profiled, and TCRdb retains in-frame clones only, with some absent. The profile shows 31,000 or so clones, 80% to 90% of them singletons. A remark on this clone: Its target is unknown.

The origin of this receptor is a woman between 35 and 70 years old with stage I lung adenocarcinoma. Sequencing used peripheral blood, obtained before any cancer treatment.

The CDR3 here is CASSGGQGVAGGPKTDTQYF. In DNA form, the CDR3 reads TGTGCCAGCAGCGGGGGACAGGGGGTAGCGGGAGGGCCGAAGACAGATACGCAGTATTTT. The chain carries TRBV9 and TRBJ2-3, with D perhaps matching TRBD1 or TRBD2 (11 bases each). Germline V gene sequence: CDR1 SGDLS, CDR2 YYNGEE. The V end was cut by 3 bases, the J end by 3 bases, with 29 bases between. CDR3 size: 20 residues.